The next 18 T cell receptor beta chains were all read from a single sample in a study of blood T cells in healthy people across ages. PCR was performed a second time for about 7 to 11 cycles using a sample-barcoded 5' primer and a J-beta primer mix. MiXCR, run by TCRdb on the 5' RACE reads, gives a single entry per CDR3 protein. The repertoire has some 860,000 distinct CDR3 sequences, just over 55% of them found once; the top ten carry 25% to 30%. The source material was blood. All receptors derive from a man aged 40-49 years in good health.

This chain links TRBV28 with TRBJ2-3; D uncertain. The germline gives CDR1 MDHEN, CDR2 SYDVKM. Trimming cost V 3 bases and J 0 bases, with 10 bases left between them. The CDR3 is 15 amino acids. CDR3 in DNA: TGTGCCAGCAGTTTCAAGGCTGGAAGCACAGATACGCAGTATTTT. Its protein is CASSFKAGSTDTQYF.

V gene TRBV20-1 combines with J gene TRBJ2-5; 12 nucleotides line up with TRBD2. Germline CDR1 is DFQATT and CDR2 is SNEGSKA (reference sequence). The CDR3 extends over 15 amino acids. V was pared by 5 bases and J by 4 bases, with 8 bases of the junction left unmatched. The CDR3 is CSAPRLAGVIETQYF. CDR3 DNA sequence: TGCAGTGCTCCAAGACTAGCGGGGGTAATAGAGACCCAGTACTTC.

This clonotype was recorded a few times. The V gene is TRBV5-1, the J gene TRBJ1-1, with a tentative D call TRBD1 (6 bases). CDR1 SGHRS and CDR2 YFSETQ come from the germline V gene. Trimming removed 4 bases from V and 3 bases from J, with 16 bases in between. This CDR3 spans 15 amino acids. CDR3 in DNA: TGCGCCAGCAGCGTACAGGGTAGGAGGGACACTGAAGCTTTCTTT. Amino acids: CASSVQGRRDTEAFF.

The V gene is TRBV24-1, the J gene TRBJ1-2, with 7 nucleotides matching TRBD1. J lost 5 bases, V lost 5 bases, and 7 bases had no gene match. The V gene's germline CDR1 is KGHDR and CDR2 SFDVKD. This CDR3 has 14 residues. The CDR3 sequence: CATSGRQGRYGYTF. Here the CDR3 DNA reads TGTGCCACCAGTGGTCGACAGGGTCGATATGGCTACACCTTC.

This clonotype was recorded a few times. A read error may be the cause here, since a much bigger clone is one base away. The V and J genes are TRBV7-8 and TRBJ2-1; D remains unclear. CDR1 is SGHVS and CDR2 is FQNEAQ in the germline V gene. The CDR3 extends over 12 amino acids. The CDR3 reads CPSSLRYNEQFF. The CDR3 DNA reads as TGTCCCAGCAGCCTCCGATACAATGAGCAGTTCTTC. Drawing the rest from reference TRBV7-8 and TRBJ2-1, the complete variable domain is GAGVSQSPRYKVAKRGQDVALRCDPISGHVSLFWYQQALGQGPEFLTYFQNEAQLDKSGLPSDRFFAERPEGSVSTLKIQRTQQEDSAVYLCPSSLRYNEQFFGPGTRLTVL.

The chain joins TRBV7-9 to TRBJ2-3; no definite D call. CDR3 length equals 15 residues. V dropped 2 bases and J dropped 0 bases, with 9 bases sitting between them. CDR1 and CDR2 from the germline V gene are SEHNR and FQNEAQ (reference sequence). The CDR3 DNA is TGTGCCAGCAGCTTATCAAGGCTCAGCACAGATACGCAGTATTTT. The encoded protein is CASSLSRLSTDTQYF. The variable domain in full, with the rest retrieved from reference TRBV7-9 and TRBJ2-3, is DTGVSQNPRHKITKRGQNVTFRCDPISEHNRLYWYRQTLGQGPEFLTYFQNEAQLEKSRLLSDRFSAERPKGSFSTLEIQRTEQGDSAMYLCASSLSRLSTDTQYFGPGTRLTVL.

Only one count was recorded for this clonotype. The V gene is TRBV20-1, the J gene TRBJ1-6, with D unresolved. This CDR3 spans 13 amino acids. Germline loops: CDR1 DFQATT, CDR2 SNEGSKA (reference sequence). Trimming stripped 7 bases from V and 7 bases from J, with 14 bases between. CDR3 amino acids: CSVLALGNSPLHF. In DNA, the CDR3 is TGCAGTGTGCTGGCCCTTGGGAATTCACCCCTCCACTTT.

V and J are TRBV11-2 and TRBJ1-1; D is ambiguous. The CDR3 consists of 14 residues. V lost 1 base to trimming and J lost 3 bases, with 9 bases between them. Germline values: CDR1 SGHAT, CDR2 FQNNGV. The CDR3 protein is CASSLAGLDTEAFF. As DNA, the CDR3 is TGTGCCAGCAGCTTAGCGGGGTTAGACACTGAAGCTTTCTTT.

This clonotype was picked up a small number of times. CDR3 residues: CASSRIFASGGTSTDTQYF. The CDR3, as DNA: TGCGCCAGCAGCCGCATATTTGCAAGCGGCGGGACGAGCACAGATACGCAGTATTTT. The rearrangement joins TRBV4-1 to TRBJ2-3; possibly TRBD2 for D (6 bases). Trimming stripped 4 bases from V and 0 bases from J, with 23 bases between. This CDR3 has 19 amino acids. CDR1 and CDR2 from the germline V gene are MGHRA and YSYEKL.

The rearrangement uses TRBV28 and TRBJ2-7, with 7 bases identical to TRBD2. CDR1 is MDHEN, CDR2 SYDVKM, per germline. CDR3 size: 17 residues. V shed 0 bases, J shed 1 base, and the junction held 9 bases outside the gene matches. Written as DNA, the CDR3 is TGTGCCAGCAGTTTATGGAGTTTCCTAGCGGAGTCCTACGAGCAGTACTTC. Translating it yields CASSLWSFLAESYEQYF.

The sample holds one count of this clonotype. V is TRBV7-3 and J is TRBJ2-7; D uncertain. CDR1 and CDR2 (germline): SGHTA, FQGTGA. V dropped 1 base and J dropped 3 bases, with 10 bases sitting between them. This CDR3 is built from 14 residues. The CDR3 region has the DNA TGTGCCAGCAGCTTAAAAGGGAAGGGCTACGAGCAGTACTTC. Translated: CASSLKGKGYEQYF. Using reference TRBV7-3 and TRBJ2-7 for the parts outside the CDR3, the full variable domain is GAGVSQTPSNKVTEKGKYVELRCDPISGHTALYWYRQSLGQGPEFLIYFQGTGAADDSGLPNDRFFAVRPEGSVSTLKIQRTERGDSAVYLCASSLKGKGYEQYFGPGTRLTVT.

This chain links TRBV3-1 with TRBJ1-2; D not resolved. V was clipped by 1 base and J by 2 bases, with 5 bases between them. Per the germline V gene, CDR1 is LGHDT and CDR2 is YNNKEL (reference sequence). The CDR3 runs 13 residues. The CDR3 here is CASSQGSNYGYTF. The CDR3 DNA follows: TGTGCCAGCAGCCAAGGGAGCAACTATGGCTACACCTTC.

This sequence joins TRBV9 and TRBJ1-5; TRBD1 aligns across 7 bases. The ends lost 0 bases at V and 5 bases at J; junction bases unmatched: 8. Per germline, CDR1 SGDLS and CDR2 YYNGEE. CDR3 length: 16 residues. In DNA, the CDR3 is TGTGCCAGCAGCGTAGGTCCTGAGGGGGCAGATCAGCCCCAGCATTTT. Its protein is CASSVGPEGADQPQHF.

In its sample, this clonotype was seen a few times. The CDR3 bases are TGTGCCAGCAGGCAGACCCCAGATACGCAGTATTTT. Translation: CASRQTPDTQYF. The chain employs TRBV7-2 and TRBJ2-3; D gene ambiguous. The V gene's germline CDR1 is SGHTA and CDR2 FQGNSA. This CDR3 contains 12 residues. The V gene lost 6 bases and the J gene lost 4 bases, with 8 bases spanning the gap.

This clonotype came up a few times. Sequence at one end of the junction differs from germline and may be a read error. The chain recombines TRBV5-1 with TRBJ2-7, with TRBD2 matching 14 bases. Germline CDR1 SGHRS, CDR2 YFSETQ. The CDR3 spans 16 residues. The CDR3 coding sequence is TGTGCCAGCAGCCCGGGACTAGCGGGAGTCTCCTACGAGCAGTACTTC. Protein sequence: CASSPGLAGVSYEQYF.

The V call is TRBV5-1, the J call TRBJ2-3; possibly TRBD2 for D (6 bases). The CDR3 covers 16 residues. Germline CDR1 is SGHRS and CDR2 is YFSETQ. With 4 bases removed from V and 0 bases from J, the gap between germline ends came to 15 bases. CDR3 in DNA: TGCGCCAGCAGCCCGGAGGGGATTACAAGCACAGATACGCAGTATTTT. Translated, it gives CASSPEGITSTDTQYF.

The genes are TRBV20-1 and TRBJ2-4; maybe TRBD2 (6 bases). Per germline, CDR1 DFQATT and CDR2 SNEGSKA (reference sequence). This CDR3 spans 14 amino acids. The germline V and J ends were trimmed by 3 bases and 6 bases, with 15 bases remaining between them. CDR3 protein: CSARSLTGLNIQYF. DNA for the CDR3: TGCAGTGCTAGGTCGCTAACGGGACTAAACATTCAGTACTTC.

This chain uses TRBV12-3 or TRBV12-4 with TRBJ2-3, with D possibly matching TRBD2 (6 bases). The CDR3 sequence is 16 residues long. V was shortened by 2 bases and J by 2 bases, with 14 bases between the two germline ends. CDR3 coding DNA: TGTGCCAGCAGTTTATCGGCTGGCGGGGCCACAGATACGCAGTATTTT. This translates into CASSLSAGGATDTQYF.